The 16 T cell receptor beta chains reported below all come from one sample, sequenced in a study of lymphopenia after photon versus proton radiotherapy. Method: immunoSEQ multiplex PCR; TCRdb's copy keeps in-frame clones and lacks some. The repertoire holds about 22,000 clones, with around nine tenths as singletons. The sequencing here drew on peripheral blood, taken from a patient treated with proton-based radiotherapy. These receptors all stem from a man aged 80 or over with esophageal cancer.

This clone turned up a few times. The chain carries TRBV18 and TRBJ2-7, with 11 nucleotides matching TRBD2. The germline V gene encodes CDR1 KGHSH and CDR2 LQKENI. The trim removed 2 bases at V and 2 bases at J, leaving 5 bases unmatched. The CDR3 has 16 amino acids. In DNA, the CDR3 is TGTGCCAGCTCACCAGCTAGCGGGAGGCCTACCTACGAGCAGTACTTC. Protein product: CASSPASGRPTYEQYF.

The chain recombines TRBV7-6 with TRBJ1-1; 7 bases are a match to TRBD1. The germline V gene encodes CDR1 SGHVS and CDR2 FNYEAQ. After removal of 0 bases from V and 0 bases from J, the junction contained 16 bases not matched to a gene. The CDR3 is 20 amino acids. CDR3 region: CASSLARVAGGGRVNTEAFF. CDR3 sequence (DNA): TGTGCCAGCAGCTTAGCCCGCGTAGCAGGAGGGGGCCGCGTGAACACTGAAGCTTTCTTT.

The V call is TRBV2, the J call TRBJ2-7; 11 nucleotides agree with TRBD2. Trimming cost V 6 bases and J 2 bases; bases outside gene matches: 6. CDR1 SNHLY and CDR2 FYNNEI come from the germline V gene. The CDR3 sequence is 15 residues long. For the CDR3, the DNA is TGTGCCAGCAGGCTCCTAGCGGGAGGACCCTACGAGCAGTACTTC. It yields the protein CASRLLAGGPYEQYF. The whole variable domain, filled in from reference TRBV2 and TRBJ2-7, reads EPEVTQTPSHQVTQMGQEVILRCVPISNHLYFYWYRQILGQKVEFLVSFYNNEISEKSEIFDDQFSVERPDGSNFTLKIRSTKLEDSAMYFCASRLLAGGPYEQYFGPGTRLTVT.

The chain recombines TRBV19 with TRBJ2-7; 7 positions match TRBD2. The CDR3 consists of 13 residues. Losses at the gene ends were 6 bases for V and 6 bases for J; bases not matched to a gene: 8. The germline gives CDR1 LNHDA, CDR2 SQIVND (reference sequence). In nucleotides, the CDR3 is TGTGCCAGTAGACTGACTAGCTTTAGCGAGCAGTACTTC. Translating gives CASRLTSFSEQYF. Using reference TRBV19 and TRBJ2-7 for the parts outside the CDR3, the full variable domain is DGGITQSPKYLFRKEGQNVTLSCEQNLNHDAMYWYRQDPGQGLRLIYYSQIVNDFQKGDIAEGYSVSREKKESFPLTVTSAQKNPTAFYLCASRLTSFSEQYFGPGTRLTVT.

V gene TRBV19 combines with J gene TRBJ1-1, with D perhaps matching TRBD1 (6 bases). Trimming took off 3 bases at V and 5 bases at J, with 19 bases between the two ends. Germline-derived CDR1 and CDR2 are LNHDA and SQIVND (reference sequence). The CDR3 covers 16 residues. The chain's CDR3 is CASSIGTKVGTTEAFF. In DNA form, the CDR3 reads TGTGCCAGTAGTATTGGGACAAAAGTCGGAACAACTGAAGCTTTCTTT.

This chain connects TRBV9 to TRBJ1-4; D is ambiguous. Germline V CDR1 and CDR2: SGDLS, YYNGEE. The CDR3 covers 14 residues. V was clipped by 0 bases and J by 4 bases, with 7 bases between them. The CDR3 DNA reads as TGTGCCAGCAGCGTAGTTCCAGATAATGAAAAACTGTTTTTT. Protein sequence: CASSVVPDNEKLFF.

As for this clone: The junction departs from the called germline gene at one end, perhaps through a read error. The J gene is TRBJ2-7, the V gene TRBV11-2; TRBD2 is a possible D gene (5 bases). The CDR3 sequence is 12 residues long. From germline, CDR1 is SGHAT and CDR2 FQNNGV. As DNA, the CDR3 is TGTACCAGCAGCTTTAGCGAGGACGAGCAGTACTTC. Encoded protein: CTSSFSEDEQYF.

The V call is TRBV21-1, the J call TRBJ2-5; TRBD1, the table's D call, was not compared with the DNA. TRBV21-1 is recorded as a pseudogene. The CDR3 is made up of 13 amino acids. CDR3 nucleotide sequence: TGTGCCACGGCCGACCCCAGGGAAGAGACCCAGTACTTC. Encoded protein: CATADPREETQYF.

This chain links TRBV28 with TRBJ1-5; D unclear. The V gene's germline CDR1 is MDHEN and CDR2 SYDVKM. The CDR3 spans 15 residues. V was trimmed by 1 base and J by 1 base, leaving 8 bases between them. The CDR3 coding sequence is TGTGCCAGCAGTTTATTGTCCCGGAGCAATCAGCCCCAGCATTTT. Amino acid sequence: CASSLLSRSNQPQHF.

This clone has only a few counts. The CDR3 region is CASSEQGLPYEQYF. In DNA form, the CDR3 reads TGTGCCAGCAGCGAACAGGGGCTCCCCTACGAGCAGTACTTC. The chain carries TRBV9 and TRBJ2-7, with 7 positions matching TRBD1. CDR1 is SGDLS, CDR2 YYNGEE, per germline. Trimming removed 3 bases from V and 2 bases from J; junction bases left unmatched: 5. The CDR3 sequence is 14 residues long.

The chain couples TRBV5-4 to TRBJ2-7, with D perhaps TRBD1 (5 bases). This CDR3 is built from 14 residues. Germline CDR1 SGHNT, CDR2 YYREEE (reference sequence). Trimming shortened V by 5 bases and J by 6 bases, and 18 bases separated the two germline ends. The CDR3 sequence: CASSPRNVQGEQYF. CDR3 bases: TGTGCCAGCAGTCCTCGGAACGTGCAGGGCGAGCAGTACTTC.

This sequence joins TRBV7-9 and TRBJ2-7; D possibly uses TRBD1 or TRBD2 (5 bases each). The V gene's germline CDR1 is SEHNR and CDR2 FQNEAQ (reference sequence). Trimming pared 4 bases from V and 1 base from J, leaving 11 bases between. The CDR3 sequence is 14 residues long. CDR3 residues: CASSSVGPSYEQYF. As DNA, the CDR3 is TGTGCCAGCAGCTCAGTGGGACCGTCCTACGAGCAGTACTTC.

This chain uses TRBV27 with TRBJ2-1, with 8 bases aligning to TRBD2. CDR1 is MNHEY, CDR2 SMNVEV, per germline (reference sequence). The CDR3 has 13 residues. V dropped 6 bases and J dropped 6; count of bases not matched to a gene: 4. CDR3 sequence: CASRRLAPNEQFF. For the CDR3, the DNA is TGTGCCAGCAGAAGACTAGCGCCCAATGAGCAGTTCTTC.

The chain uses TRBV6-1 and TRBJ1-5; D is possibly TRBD1 (6 bases). Trimming cost V 3 bases and J 2 bases, with 11 bases left between them. The CDR3 contains 15 residues. Germline loops: CDR1 MNHNS, CDR2 SASEGT. The CDR3 sequence is CASSEGGGGNQPQHF. Written as DNA, the CDR3 is TGTGCCAGCAGTGAGGGGGGCGGCGGCAATCAGCCCCAGCATTTT.

This chain uses TRBV18 with TRBJ2-1; a possible D gene is TRBD1 (5 bases). Germline V gives CDR1 KGHSH, CDR2 LQKENI. Trimming left V 3 bases short and J 0 bases short, with 12 bases between. CDR3 length: 16 amino acids. DNA for the CDR3: TGTGCCAGCTCACCGGGGCAGCCGAGCTCCTACAATGAGCAGTTCTTC. Protein product: CASSPGQPSSYNEQFF. The complete variable domain, with remaining parts taken from reference TRBV18 and TRBJ2-1, reads NAGVMQNPRHLVRRRGQEARLRCSPMKGHSHVYWYRQLPEEGLKFMVYLQKENIIDESGMPKERFSAEFPKEGPSILRIQQVVRGDSAAYFCASSPGQPSSYNEQFFGPGTRLTVL.

The rearrangement links TRBV27 to TRBJ2-1; D not certain. Trimming removed 6 bases at V and 1 base at J, with 7 bases between. Germline V gives CDR1 MNHEY, CDR2 SMNVEV (reference sequence). The CDR3 is made up of 13 amino acids. The CDR3 region has the DNA TGTGCCAGCAGGGGATATTCCTACAATGAGCAGTTCTTC. Translating it yields CASRGYSYNEQFF.